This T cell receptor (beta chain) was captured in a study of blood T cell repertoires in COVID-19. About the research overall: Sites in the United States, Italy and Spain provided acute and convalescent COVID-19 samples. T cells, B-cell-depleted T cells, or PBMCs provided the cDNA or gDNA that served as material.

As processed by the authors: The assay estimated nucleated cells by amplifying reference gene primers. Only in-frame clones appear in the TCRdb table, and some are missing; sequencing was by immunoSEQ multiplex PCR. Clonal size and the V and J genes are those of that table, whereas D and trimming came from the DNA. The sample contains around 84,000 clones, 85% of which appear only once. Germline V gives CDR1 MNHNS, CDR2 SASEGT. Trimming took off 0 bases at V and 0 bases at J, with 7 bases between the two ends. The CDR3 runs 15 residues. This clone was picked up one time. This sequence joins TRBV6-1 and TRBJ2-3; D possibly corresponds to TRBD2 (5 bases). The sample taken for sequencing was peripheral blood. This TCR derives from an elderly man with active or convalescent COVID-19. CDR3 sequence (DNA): TGTGCCAGCAGTGAAGCAACGGGGAGCACAGATACGCAGTATTTT. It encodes CASSEATGSTDTQYF.